This TCR beta chain derives from a study of cytomegalovirus exposure and HLA in healthy donors. The germline CDR1 and CDR2 sequences are SGHTA and FQGNSA. V was pared by 7 bases and J by 6 bases, with 8 bases of the junction left unmatched. The CDR3 has 13 residues. The PCR used 60 Vbeta and 13 Jbeta primers. Here immunoSEQ multiplex PCR was the method, and the copy in TCRdb shows in-frame clones only, minus some. The table has fewer than 140,000 clones, roughly four fifths seen once. The sample consisted of PBMCs. J is TRBJ2-7 and V is TRBV7-2, with 8 nucleotides matching TRBD2. This sequence was found in a man in his fifties in good health and CMV-seronegative. CDR3 in DNA: TGTGCCAGCAAAGCCGGGACTAGTACCGAGCAGTACTTC. Its translation is CASKAGTSTEQYF. The complete variable domain, with remaining parts taken from reference TRBV7-2 and TRBJ2-7, reads GAGVSQSPSNKVTEKGKDVELRCDPISGHTALYWYRQSLGQGLEFLIYFQGNSAPDKSGLPSDRFSAERTGGSVSTLTIQRTQQEDSAVYLCASKAGTSTEQYFGPGTRLTVT.